This TCR beta chain was obtained from a study of cytomegalovirus exposure and HLA in healthy donors. The PCR ran on 60 Vbeta and 13 Jbeta primers. Assay used: immunoSEQ multiplex PCR; TCRdb lists only in-frame clones, some missing. The sample lists around 100,000 clones, approximately 71% occurring once. This CDR3 spans 14 amino acids. CDR1 and CDR2 from the germline V gene are SGHKS and YYEKEE (reference sequence). J was trimmed by 7 bases and V by 2 bases; bases with no gene match: 3. Study-wide results and limits: Later analysis identified about 17,000 TCR beta sequences associated with HLA alleles, using a false discovery rate threshold of 0.05. TCR beta chains numbering more than 150 were designated cytomegalovirus-associated. Association of a missense DCLRE1C variant with TCR beta V- and J-gene trimming was reported in a later analysis.

This clone was counted between two and nine times. Its antigen is undetermined. This rearrangement joins TRBV5-5 to TRBJ1-4, with 9 bases aligning to TRBD1. The sequencing sample was made of PBMCs. The receptor was isolated from a woman aged 18-29 years in good health and CMV-seropositive. The CDR3 loop is CASSFGDRVEKLFF. DNA of the CDR3: TGTGCCAGCAGCTTCGGGGACAGGGTTGAAAAACTGTTTTTT.